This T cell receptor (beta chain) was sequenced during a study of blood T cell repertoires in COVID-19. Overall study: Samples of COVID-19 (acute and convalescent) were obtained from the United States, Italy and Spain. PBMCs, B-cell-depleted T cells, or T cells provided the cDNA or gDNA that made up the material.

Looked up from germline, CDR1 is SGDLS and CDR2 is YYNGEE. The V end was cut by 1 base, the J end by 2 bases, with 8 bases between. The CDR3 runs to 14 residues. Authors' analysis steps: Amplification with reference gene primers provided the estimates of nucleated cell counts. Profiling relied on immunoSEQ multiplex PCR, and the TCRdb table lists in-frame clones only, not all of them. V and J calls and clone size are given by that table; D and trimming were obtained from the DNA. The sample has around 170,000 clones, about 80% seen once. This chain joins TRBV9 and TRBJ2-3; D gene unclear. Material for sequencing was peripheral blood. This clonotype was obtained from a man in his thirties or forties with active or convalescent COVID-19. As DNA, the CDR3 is TGTGCCAGCAGCGTACAATTCAACACAGATACGCAGTATTTT. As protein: CASSVQFNTDTQYF.